These 9 T cell receptor beta chains were all obtained from the same sample, sequenced in a study of CD8 T cells in ankylosing spondylitis. From the 5' RACE reads, TCRdb called clonotypes with MiXCR, one entry per CDR3 protein. In the table there are some 220,000 distinct CDR3 sequences, under 12% of which are singletons. Specimen: blood, either unsorted or a sorted T cell fraction (not recorded which). These receptors were taken from a male donor with ankylosing spondylitis or in good health (not recorded which).

Comment on this clonotype: A much larger clone lies one base from this, so it may be a read error. The J gene is TRBJ2-7, the V gene TRBV20-1; TRBD1 matches 9 bases. The CDR3 is 14 amino acids. Germline-derived CDR1 and CDR2 are DFQATT and SNEGSKA (reference sequence). The V gene end was trimmed by 4 bases and the J gene end by 0 bases; junction bases not matched to a gene: 4. DNA for the CDR3: TGCAGTGCTACCGGGACAGGGCCCTCCTACGAGCAGTACTTC. Translating it yields CSATGTGPSYEQYF.

This clonotype was recorded many times. V is TRBV27 and J is TRBJ2-5; 11 positions match TRBD2. CDR1 and CDR2 from the germline V gene are MNHEY and SMNVEV (reference sequence). The CDR3 totals 14 residues. With 8 bases clipped from V and 5 bases from J, the junction kept 7 bases outside the gene matches. The DNA of the CDR3 is TGTGCCAGCCGCATAGCGGGGGGGATGGAGACCCAGTACTTC. Translation: CASRIAGGMETQYF.

This clonotype was counted at least ten times. The chain joins TRBV29-1 to TRBJ2-2; TRBD1 matches 9 bases. Germline V gene lookup returns CDR1 SQVTM and CDR2 ANQGSEA. This CDR3 has 14 amino acids. Losses at the gene ends were 6 bases for V and 1 base for J; bases not matched to a gene: 3. The CDR3 is CSVSTGGNTGELFF. CDR3 DNA sequence: TGCAGCGTGTCGACAGGGGGGAACACCGGGGAGCTGTTTTTT.

This rearrangement joins TRBV6-5 to TRBJ1-4; no clear D. The CDR3 spans 16 residues. Looked up from germline, CDR1 is MNHEY and CDR2 is SVGAGI. Trimming removed 2 bases at V and 0 bases at J, with 10 bases between. The CDR3 coding sequence is TGTGCCAGCAGTTACGGGGAGATGGCAACTAATGAAAAACTGTTTTTT. It is translated as CASSYGEMATNEKLFF.

The chain uses TRBV10-1 and TRBJ2-1, with 8 bases that match TRBD1. CDR1 and CDR2 from the germline V gene are WNHNN and SYGVQD (reference sequence). The CDR3 has 15 residues. Unmatched junction bases numbered 9, after V lost 3 bases and J lost 8 bases. CDR3 nucleotides: TGCGCCAGCAGTGACCCCAAGGACAGGGCCGATGAGCAGTTCTTC. Protein: CASSDPKDRADEQFF.

This clonotype was picked up many times. The chain employs TRBV7-2 and TRBJ2-1; 15 nucleotides agree with TRBD2. CDR3 length: 14 amino acids. The germline gives CDR1 SGHTA, CDR2 FQGNSA. The ends lost 5 bases at V and 14 bases at J; junction bases unmatched: 7. The CDR3 DNA follows: TGTGCCAGCAGCCCCGGACTAGCGGGGGGGATGAAGTTCTTC. Translation: CASSPGLAGGMKFF.

This rearrangement joins TRBV20-1 to TRBJ2-1, with 8 positions matching TRBD2. The ends lost 4 bases at V and 6 bases at J; junction bases unmatched: 11. Germline V gives CDR1 DFQATT, CDR2 SNEGSKA (reference sequence). This CDR3 comprises 15 residues. The CDR3, as DNA: TGCAGTGCTAAGAGGGGAGCGGGAGTTGGCAATGAGCAGTTCTTC. The encoded protein is CSAKRGAGVGNEQFF.

This clonotype has at least ten counts. The CDR3: CASSPPGVLSYNEQFF. The CDR3 DNA reads as TGTGCCAGCAGCCCCCCCGGCGTCCTCTCCTACAATGAGCAGTTCTTC. This chain links TRBV6-1 with TRBJ2-1; no definite D call. V lost 6 bases and J lost 0, with 15 bases in between. CDR1 and CDR2 from the germline V gene are MNHNS and SASEGT. The CDR3 spans 16 residues.

This clonotype showed up many times. The chain links TRBV20-1 to TRBJ2-5; D not certain. The V end was cut by 1 base, the J end by 4 bases, with 13 bases between. Germline V gene lookup returns CDR1 DFQATT and CDR2 SNEGSKA (reference sequence). This CDR3 has 14 residues. CDR3 in amino acids: CSARAPGVPETQYF. The CDR3 region has the DNA TGCAGTGCTAGAGCCCCTGGGGTCCCAGAGACCCAGTACTTC.